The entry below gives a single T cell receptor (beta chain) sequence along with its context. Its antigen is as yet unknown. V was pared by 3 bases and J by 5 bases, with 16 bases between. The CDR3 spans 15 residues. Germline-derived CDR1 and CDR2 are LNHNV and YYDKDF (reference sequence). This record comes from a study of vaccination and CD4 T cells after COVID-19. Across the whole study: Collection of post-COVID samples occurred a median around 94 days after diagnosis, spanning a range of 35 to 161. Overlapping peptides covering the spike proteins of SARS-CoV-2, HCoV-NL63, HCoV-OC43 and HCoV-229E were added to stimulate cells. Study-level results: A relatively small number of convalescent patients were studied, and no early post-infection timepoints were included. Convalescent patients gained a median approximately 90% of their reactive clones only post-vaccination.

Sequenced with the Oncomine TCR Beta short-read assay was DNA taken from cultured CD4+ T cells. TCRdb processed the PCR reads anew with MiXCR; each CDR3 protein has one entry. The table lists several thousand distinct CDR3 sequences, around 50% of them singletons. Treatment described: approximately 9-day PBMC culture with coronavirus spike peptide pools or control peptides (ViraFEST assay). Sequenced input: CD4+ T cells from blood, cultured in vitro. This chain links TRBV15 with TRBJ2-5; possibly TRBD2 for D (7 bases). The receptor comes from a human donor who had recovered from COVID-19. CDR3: CATSSLGAGAETQYF. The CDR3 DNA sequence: TGTGCCACCAGCAGTCTCGGGGCGGGGGCCGAGACCCAGTACTTC.